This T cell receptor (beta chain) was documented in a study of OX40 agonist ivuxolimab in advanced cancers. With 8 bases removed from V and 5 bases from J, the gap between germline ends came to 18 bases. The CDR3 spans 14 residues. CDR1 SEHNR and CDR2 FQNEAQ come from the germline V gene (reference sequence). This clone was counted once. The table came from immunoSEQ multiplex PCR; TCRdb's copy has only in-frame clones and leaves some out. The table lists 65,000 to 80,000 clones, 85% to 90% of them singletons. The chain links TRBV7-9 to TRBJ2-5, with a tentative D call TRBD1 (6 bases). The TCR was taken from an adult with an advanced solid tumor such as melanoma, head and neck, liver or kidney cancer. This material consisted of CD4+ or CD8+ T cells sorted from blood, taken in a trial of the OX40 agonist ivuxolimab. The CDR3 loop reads CASAPGAIGETQYF. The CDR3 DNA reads TGTGCCAGCGCCCCAGGGGCTATTGGGGAGACCCAGTACTTC.